A single sample is the source of the 12 T cell receptor beta chains below, sequenced in a study of T cell responses to AZD1222 COVID-19 vaccine (dated by TCRdb to the early 2020s). Sample time point, as interpreted from the label and publication: about 28 days (+/-7) after the second vaccine dose. The library was built by means of the immunoSEQ multiplex PCR assay. TCRdb carries this immuneACCESS record with in-frame sequences only. Its versions omit some clonotypes, under half of them owing to an unresolved V gene in the studies checked, with the rest unexplained. The sample data list about 110,000 clones, and 80% to 95% of these were observed just once. The ten largest clones represent around 2.5% of the sample. Sequencing was performed on peripheral blood, taken 28 days after the second AZD1222 dose. These receptors originate from an adult who received the AZD1222 COVID-19 vaccine.

The J gene is TRBJ2-7, the V gene TRBV19; 7 bases agree with TRBD1. Germline-derived CDR1 and CDR2 are LNHDA and SQIVND (reference sequence). V was clipped by 3 bases and J by 2 bases; unmatched bases: 7. The CDR3 contains 15 residues. CDR3 nucleotides: TGTGCCAGTAGTATTAGGACAGGTCCTCCCTACGAGCAGTACTTC. It is translated as CASSIRTGPPYEQYF.

As DNA, the CDR3 is TGTCAAACCTCCCGGGACAGGGAGTTCACCGGGGAGCTGTTTTTT. It codes for CQTSRDREFTGELFF. The J gene is TRBJ2-2, the V gene TRBV7-9; the match to TRBD1 covers 9 bases. Germline V gene sequence: CDR1 SEHNR, CDR2 FQNEAQ (reference sequence). The CDR3 loop spans 15 amino acids.

A remark on this clone: Other DNA sequences of this sample code for an identical CDR3. The CDR3 DNA reads as TGTGCCAGTAGTCAAGGTAGAGGCTACACCTTC. It codes for CASSQGRGYTF. The V gene is TRBV19, the J gene TRBJ1-2; D remains ambiguous. The CDR3 has 11 residues. Germline V lookup: CDR1 LNHDA, CDR2 SQIVND (reference sequence). Trimming removed 5 bases at V and 8 bases at J, with 9 bases between.

The genes are TRBV6-5 and TRBJ2-7, with TRBD1 identical over 7 bases. Germline-derived CDR1 and CDR2 are MNHEY and SVGAGI. The CDR3 extends over 15 amino acids. The V gene end was trimmed by 5 bases and the J gene end by 5 bases; junction bases not matched to a gene: 12. The DNA of the CDR3 is TGTGCCAGCAGTCTATCACTCAACAGGGGTCACGAGCAGTACTTC. This sequence encodes CASSLSLNRGHEQYF.

The rearrangement joins TRBV5-1 to TRBJ2-1; 10 bases map to TRBD2. The junction had 9 bases not matched to a gene; V was cut back by 4 bases and J by 8 bases. Germline V lookup: CDR1 SGHRS, CDR2 YFSETQ. This CDR3 region has 15 residues. The CDR3 reads CASSLRLAGLDEQFF. DNA for the CDR3: TGCGCCAGCAGCCTAAGACTAGCGGGTCTTGATGAGCAGTTCTTC.

J is TRBJ1-3 and V is TRBV3-1 (or the pseudogene TRBV3-2); a possible D gene is TRBD1 (6 bases). The CDR3 has 15 amino acids. Per the germline V gene, CDR1 is LGHDT and CDR2 is YNNKEL (reference sequence). Trimming removed 5 bases from V and 4 bases from J, with 15 bases in between. CDR3 DNA sequence: TGTGCCAGCAGCACCGGGGGGCAGGGAGGAAACACCATATATTTT. Residues: CASSTGGQGGNTIYF.

The rearrangement uses TRBV15 and TRBJ2-2, with D possibly called TRBD1 or TRBD2 (6 bases each). This CDR3 has 17 amino acids. Trimming pared 0 bases from V and 4 bases from J, leaving 15 bases between. The V gene's germline CDR1 is LNHNV and CDR2 YYDKDF (reference sequence). This chain's CDR3 is CATSRDYREVGTGELFF. DNA for the CDR3: TGTGCCACCAGCAGAGATTACAGGGAGGTTGGCACCGGGGAGCTGTTTTTT.

The chain's CDR3 is CASSLDSLALPTDTQYF. In DNA, the CDR3 is TGCGCCAGCAGCTTGGATTCACTAGCGCTCCCCACAGATACGCAGTATTTT. The chain is built from TRBV5-1 and TRBJ2-3; TRBD2 aligns across 7 bases. V lost 0 bases and J lost 2; bases outside the gene matches: 9. The CDR3 runs 17 residues. Germline loops: CDR1 SGHRS, CDR2 YFSETQ.

The genes are TRBV15 and TRBJ1-2; D is undetermined. Germline V lookup: CDR1 LNHNV, CDR2 YYDKDF (reference sequence). CDR3 length equals 13 residues. The V and J ends lost 0 bases and 5 bases respectively, with 7 bases between them. The chain's CDR3 is CATSRDRQYGYTF. The DNA for the CDR3 is TGTGCCACCAGCAGAGATAGGCAGTATGGCTACACCTTC.

The chain uses TRBV4-3 and TRBJ1-2, with D maybe TRBD1 (5 bases). The CDR3 totals 16 residues. V gave up 0 bases and J gave up 2 bases, with 13 bases separating them. Germline values: CDR1 LGHNA, CDR2 YSLEER. The CDR3 DNA follows: TGCGCCAGCAGCCAAGATAGTAGGGGCCCCAACTATGGCTACACCTTC. Its translation: CASSQDSRGPNYGYTF.

The chain uses TRBV11-3 and TRBJ2-5, with D possibly being TRBD2 (6 bases). The germline CDR1 and CDR2 sequences are SGHNT and YENEEA. The CDR3 covers 13 residues. The germline V and J ends were trimmed by 4 bases and 3 bases, with 9 bases remaining between them. This CDR3 is CASSSRLEETQYF. The DNA for the CDR3 is TGTGCCAGCAGCTCCCGACTAGAAGAGACCCAGTACTTC.

J is TRBJ1-1 and V is TRBV14; TRBD1 aligns across 9 bases. From germline, CDR1 is SGHDN and CDR2 FVKESK. After removal of 3 bases from V and 3 bases from J, the junction contained 5 bases not matched to a gene. The CDR3 is 15 residues long. CDR3: CASSQNGQGYTEAFF. CDR3 bases: TGTGCCAGCAGCCAGAACGGACAGGGGTACACTGAAGCTTTCTTT.